The text below deals with one TCR beta chain. Its antigen is unidentified. CDR3 length: 18 residues. V was pared by 1 base and J by 2 bases, with 12 bases of the junction left unmatched. Looked up from germline, CDR1 is SGHDT and CDR2 is YYEEEE. Chemo-refractory metastatic non-small-cell lung cancer patients underwent focal radiation alongside CTLA-4 blockade with ipilimumab. This entry comes from a study of radiotherapy plus CTLA-4 blockade in lung cancer. At the level of the study: Disease control was seen in 25% to 40% of patients, objective responses in roughly 19%.

Profiled with immunoSEQ multiplex PCR; TCRdb holds only in-frame clones, not every one. The data contain over 15,000 clones, around 88% of them seen just once; the ten biggest clones take up about 25%. Points from the study as a whole: After treatment with radiotherapy plus ipilimumab, TCR clones that came from the tumor expanded in blood. Interferon-beta and early blood T cell clone dynamics reportedly predicted response best.

V usage is TRBV5-6 and J usage is TRBJ1-3; TRBD1 aligns across 7 bases. The sequences come from peripheral blood, collected from a patient treated with radiotherapy plus ipilimumab. This receptor was obtained from a human donor with non-small cell lung cancer whose response to radiotherapy plus ipilimumab could not be evaluated. For the CDR3, the DNA is TGTGCCAGCAGCTTGTGGCAGGGGGGTTCCTATACTGGAAACACCATATATTTT. Its protein is CASSLWQGGSYTGNTIYF.